This T cell receptor (beta chain) was identified during a study of T cells after yellow fever vaccination. From the 5' RACE reads, TCRdb called clonotypes with MiXCR, one entry per CDR3 protein. The sample consists of some 420,000 distinct CDR3 sequences, about 19% of them appearing once. The length of the CDR3 is 12 residues. CDR1 is KGHSH, CDR2 LQKENI, per germline. The trim removed 3 bases at V and 9 bases at J, leaving 2 bases unmatched. The chain uses TRBV18 and TRBJ2-1; 7 bases fit TRBD1. Material: PBMCs, obtained before the yellow fever booster vaccination. This TCR was recovered from a man aged 18 to 29 who received the YFV17D yellow fever vaccine. In DNA form, the CDR3 reads TGTGCCAGCTCACCGACAGGGCCTGAGCAGTTCTTC. Protein: CASSPTGPEQFF.